This T cell receptor (beta chain) derives from a study of T-cell reconstitution after alpha-beta-depleted transplantation in children. Unique molecular identifiers were incorporated during preparation of the TCRbeta library. In TCRdb, the PCR reads were re-called with MiXCR into one record per CDR3 protein. Among roughly 160,000 distinct CDR3 sequences listed, 11% were seen once. There are many counts of this clonotype. Its target is not known. The study, taken as a whole, reports: At the one-year point after transplant, T-cell counts and TCRbeta diversity were found to come mostly from T cells that had been newly produced. Recipient T cells and thymic progenitors that survived were the source of the high TCRbeta diversity seen at day 60 in some patients. After transplant, at about two months, alpha-beta T cells were reportedly derived from several hundred expanded graft clones.

The CDR3 consists of 15 residues. V was clipped by 4 bases and J by 3 bases, with 14 bases between them. Germline V CDR1 and CDR2: SGHRS, YFSETQ. The specimen comprised PBMCs, sampled before TCRalphabeta/CD19-depleted stem cell transplant. V usage is TRBV5-1 and J usage is TRBJ2-1; D is unresolved. The receptor's source is a boy aged 2 to 10 with acute myeloid leukemia, due to receive a stem cell transplant. CDR3 bases: TGCGCCAGCAGCCCACGGGTAGAAGGCTACAATGAGCAGTTCTTC. This translates into CASSPRVEGYNEQFF. Together with reference TRBV5-1 and TRBJ2-1, the CDR3 gives the full variable domain: KAGVTQTPRYLIKTRGQQVTLSCSPISGHRSVSWYQQTPGQGLQFLFEYFSETQRNKGNFPGRFSGRQFSNSRSEMNVSTLELGDSALYLCASSPRVEGYNEQFFGPGTRLTVL.